This TCR beta chain appears in the sequencing data of a study of shared clonotypes between healthy human individuals. Across the whole study: A couple of women and a few men aged 18 to 49 served as donors.

Worth noting for this clone: Its specificity is unknown.

General observations from the study: Relative to clonotypes present in all four donors, those not shared had lower generation probabilities. In general, naive subsets displayed greater estimated richness than memory subsets did.

The CDR3 totals 14 residues. Germline loops: CDR1 SGHNT, CDR2 YYREEE (reference sequence). The V gene end was trimmed by 0 bases and the J gene end by 6 bases; junction bases not matched to a gene: 5. Using about 190 ng DNA, approximately 30,000 T cell genomes, the sorted-subset replicate PCRs were run. TCRdb's table, derived via immunoSEQ multiplex PCR, lists solely in-frame clones and lacks some. There are 1.4 million to 1.5 million clones in the sample; roughly 96% occur only once, and 1% to 1.5% lies in the top ten. This receptor was identified in a young man in good health. V usage is TRBV5-4 and J usage is TRBJ2-5, with 7 bases fitting TRBD2. The sequencing input was naive CD4+ T cells sorted from blood. Subset noted: CD45RA+ positively selected. The CDR3 sequence: CASSLESGKKTQYF. CDR3 nucleotides: TGTGCCAGCAGCTTGGAAAGCGGGAAAAAGACCCAGTACTTC.